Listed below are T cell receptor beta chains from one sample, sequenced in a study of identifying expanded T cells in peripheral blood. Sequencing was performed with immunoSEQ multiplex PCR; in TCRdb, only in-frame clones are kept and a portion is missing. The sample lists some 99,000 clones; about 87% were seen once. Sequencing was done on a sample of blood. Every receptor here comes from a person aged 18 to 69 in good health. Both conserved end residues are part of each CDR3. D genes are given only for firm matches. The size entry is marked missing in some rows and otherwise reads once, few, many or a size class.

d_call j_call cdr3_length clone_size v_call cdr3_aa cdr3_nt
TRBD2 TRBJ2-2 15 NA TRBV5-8 CASSLERGDTGELFF TGTGCCAGCAGCTTGGAGCGGGGTGACACCGGGGAGCTGTTTTTT
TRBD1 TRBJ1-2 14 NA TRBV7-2 CASSSQDRGYGYTF TGTGCCAGCAGTTCCCAGGACAGGGGCTATGGCTACACCTTC
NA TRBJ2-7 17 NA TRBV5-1 CASSLESNRDWAYEQYF TGCGCCAGCAGCTTGGAATCGAACAGGGATTGGGCCTACGAGCAGTACTTC
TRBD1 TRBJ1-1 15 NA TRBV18 CASSPRTGLDTEAFF TGTGCCAGCTCACCACGGACAGGGTTGGACACTGAAGCTTTCTTT
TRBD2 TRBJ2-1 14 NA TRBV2 CASRWTSGIREQFF TGTGCCAGCAGATGGACTAGCGGGATCCGGGAGCAGTTCTTC
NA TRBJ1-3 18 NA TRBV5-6 CASSLRVGGIISGNTIYF TGTGCCAGCAGCTTGCGGGTGGGCGGAATAATCTCTGGAAACACCATATATTTT
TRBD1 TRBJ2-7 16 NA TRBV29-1 CSVEKVGQGKSYEQYF TGCAGCGTTGAAAAAGTGGGACAGGGGAAATCCTACGAGCAGTACTTC
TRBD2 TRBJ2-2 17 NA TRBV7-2 CASSPPGLAGKAGELFF TGTGCCAGCAGCCCACCGGGACTAGCGGGAAAGGCCGGGGAGCTGTTTTTT
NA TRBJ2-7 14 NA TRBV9 CASSVGRGMNEQYF TGTGCCAGCAGCGTAGGGAGGGGCATGAACGAGCAGTACTTC
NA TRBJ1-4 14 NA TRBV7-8 CASSSAALREKLFF TGTGCCAGCAGTTCCGCCGCATTACGTGAAAAACTGTTTTTT
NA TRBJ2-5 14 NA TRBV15 CATSIGQLQETQYF TGTGCCACCAGCATAGGACAGCTACAAGAGACCCAGTACTTC
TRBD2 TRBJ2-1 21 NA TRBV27 CASRTARLAGQSGSSYNEQFF TGTGCCAGCAGGACCGCTCGACTAGCGGGGCAAAGTGGCAGCTCCTACAATGAGCAGTTCTTC
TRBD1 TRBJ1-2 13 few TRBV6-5 CATGDREGYGYTF TGTGCCACCGGAGACAGGGAAGGCTATGGCTACACCTTC
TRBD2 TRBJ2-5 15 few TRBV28 CASSSLAGGLETQYF TGTGCCAGCAGTTCCCTAGCGGGAGGACTAGAGACCCAGTACTTC
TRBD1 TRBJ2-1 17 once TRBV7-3 CASSLTGVGQGESEQFF TGTGCCAGCAGCTTAACGGGGGTGGGACAGGGCGAAAGTGAGCAGTTCTTC
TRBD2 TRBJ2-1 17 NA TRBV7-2 CASSLVGASGRYNEQFF TGTGCCAGCAGCTTAGTAGGCGCTAGCGGGAGGTACAATGAGCAGTTCTTC
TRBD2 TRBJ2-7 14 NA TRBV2 CASSDRQRGYEQYF TGTGCCAGCAGTGACCGGCAGCGGGGCTACGAGCAGTACTTC
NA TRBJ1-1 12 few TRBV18 CASSGGYTEAFF TGTGCCAGCTCCGGAGGTTACACTGAAGCTTTCTTT
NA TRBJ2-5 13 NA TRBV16 CASSQSVEETQYF TGTGCCAGCAGCCAATCAGTGGAGGAGACCCAGTACTTC
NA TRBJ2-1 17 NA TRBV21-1 CARGWRLRAGWFNEQFF TGTGCCAGAGGATGGCGACTTAGGGCAGGGTGGTTCAATGAGCAGTTCTTC
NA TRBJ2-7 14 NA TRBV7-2 CASSLGGPIYEQYF TGTGCCAGCAGCTTAGGGGGGCCGATCTACGAGCAGTACTTC
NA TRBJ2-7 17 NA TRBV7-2 CASSSQIGDASSYEQYF TGTGCCAGCAGTTCACAAATTGGGGACGCGAGCTCCTACGAGCAGTACTTC
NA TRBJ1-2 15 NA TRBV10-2 CASSEGDLANYGYTF TGCGCCAGCAGTGAGGGGGACCTAGCTAACTATGGCTACACCTTC
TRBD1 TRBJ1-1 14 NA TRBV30 CAWRKGAGGTEAFF TGTGCCTGGAGGAAGGGGGCTGGTGGCACTGAAGCTTTCTTT
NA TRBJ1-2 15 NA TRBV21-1 CASSVGTLSNYGYTF TGTGCCAGCAGCGTCGGGACACTTTCTAACTATGGCTACACCTTC
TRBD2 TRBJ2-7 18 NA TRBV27 CASSLSGWSGRDSYEQYF TGTGCCAGCAGTTTAAGCGGGTGGAGCGGGAGGGACTCCTACGAGCAGTACTTC
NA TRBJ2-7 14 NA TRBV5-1 CASSTAGDSYEQYF TGCGCCAGCAGCACAGCAGGGGACTCCTACGAGCAGTACTTC
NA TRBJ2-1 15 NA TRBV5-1 CASSLRAGRDNEQFF TGCGCCAGCAGCTTGAGAGCGGGCCGGGACAATGAGCAGTTCTTC
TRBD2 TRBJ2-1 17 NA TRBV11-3 CASSLRAGESSYNEQFF TGTGCCAGCAGCTTAAGGGCGGGAGAAAGCTCCTACAATGAGCAGTTCTTC
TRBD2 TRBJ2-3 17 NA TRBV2 CASSLQARREGRDTQYF TGTGCCAGCAGTCTCCAAGCGAGGCGGGAGGGCCGGGATACGCAGTATTTT
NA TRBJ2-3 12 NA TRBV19 CASSILGETQYF TGTGCCAGTAGTATCCTAGGGGAGACGCAGTATTTT
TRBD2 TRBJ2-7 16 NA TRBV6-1 CASSDGTSEYSYEQYF TGTGCCAGCAGTGACGGGACTAGTGAATATTCCTACGAGCAGTACTTC
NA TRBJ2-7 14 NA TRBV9 CASSPDPLTYEQYF TGTGCCAGCAGCCCAGACCCACTAACCTACGAGCAGTACTTC
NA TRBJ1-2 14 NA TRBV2 CASSTGTLNYGYTF TGTGCCAGCAGTACGGGGACACTTAACTATGGCTACACCTTC
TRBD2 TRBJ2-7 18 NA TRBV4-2 CASSQEMGSGGGRYEQYF TGTGCCAGCAGCCAAGAAATGGGGAGTGGGGGAGGGCGGTACGAGCAGTACTTC
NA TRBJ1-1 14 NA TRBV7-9 CASSLQNSERWAFF TGTGCCAGCAGCTTACAAAATTCCGAGCGGTGGGCTTTCTTT
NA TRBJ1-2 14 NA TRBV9 CASTRTDSNYGYTF TGTGCCAGCACCCGGACAGACTCTAACTATGGCTACACCTTC
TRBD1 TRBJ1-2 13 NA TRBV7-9 CASSLTGGYGYTF TGTGCCAGCAGCCTAACAGGGGGCTATGGCTACACCTTC
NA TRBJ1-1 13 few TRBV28 CRISGLMNTEAFF TGTCGGATCTCGGGATTAATGAACACTGAAGCTTTCTTT
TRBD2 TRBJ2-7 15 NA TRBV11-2 CASSLGGLAGDKQYF TGTGCCAGCAGCTTAGGGGGACTAGCGGGAGACAAGCAGTACTTC
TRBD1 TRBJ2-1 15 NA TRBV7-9 CASSSGTGSPFEQFF TGTGCCAGCAGCTCGGGGACAGGGAGCCCGTTTGAGCAGTTCTTC
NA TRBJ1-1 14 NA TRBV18 CASSPGPGPPEAFF TGTGCCAGCTCCCCCGGACCGGGACCCCCTGAAGCTTTCTTT